The 20 T cell receptor beta chains reported below all come from one sample, sequenced in a study of glioma-infiltrating T cells after dendritic cell vaccination. Clones were sequenced by immunoSEQ multiplex PCR, and TCRdb holds only the in-frame ones, with some missing. The sample lists tens of thousands of clones, 85% occurring once. This specimen consisted of blood, obtained before dendritic cell vaccination. These receptors were obtained from a human donor with glioblastoma.

In its sample, this clone was seen once. The chain joins TRBV29-1 to TRBJ2-7; a possible D gene is TRBD2 (7 bases). V shed 7 bases and J shed 3 bases, with 16 bases lying between them. The CDR3 length is 13 residues. Looked up from germline, CDR1 is SQVTM and CDR2 is ANQGSEA. The CDR3 region is CSAGGQGLYEQYF. CDR3 DNA sequence: TGCAGCGCCGGGGGGCAGGGGCTCTACGAGCAGTACTTC.

The chain employs TRBV9 and TRBJ1-2; 10 nucleotides line up with TRBD1. Trimming took 2 bases from V and 8 from J; bases not matched to a gene: 6. This CDR3 is 14 amino acids long. Germline assignment: CDR1 SGDLS and CDR2 YYNGEE. CDR3 residues: CASSVRDRGEGYTF. CDR3 nucleotide sequence: TGTGCCAGCAGCGTCCGGGACAGGGGAGAAGGCTACACCTTC. Combining the CDR3 with reference TRBV9 and TRBJ1-2 gives the whole variable domain DSGVTQTPKHLITATGQRVTLRCSPRSGDLSVYWYQQSLDQGLQFLIQYYNGEERAKGNILERFSAQQFPDLHSELNLSSLELGDSALYFCASSVRDRGEGYTFGSGTRLTVV.

V gene TRBV5-1 combines with J gene TRBJ2-5; TRBD2 might be the D (5 bases). The CDR3 extends over 13 amino acids. Trimming took 3 bases from V and 0 from J, leaving 6 bases between them. The germline gives CDR1 SGHRS, CDR2 YFSETQ. The CDR3 sequence is CASSSGDQETQYF. Here the CDR3 DNA reads TGCGCCAGCAGCTCCGGGGACCAAGAGACCCAGTACTTC.

This clone was picked up a small number of times. As DNA, the CDR3 is TGTGCCACCAGCAATATCATTTCGACAAAAAACATTCAGTACTTC. This encodes CATSNIISTKNIQYF. The chain uses TRBV15 and TRBJ2-4, with D hard to call. Germline V lookup: CDR1 LNHNV, CDR2 YYDKDF (reference sequence). V gave up 4 bases and J gave up 4 bases, with 14 bases separating them. The CDR3 spans 15 residues.

The rearrangement links TRBV27 to TRBJ1-3; D gene unclear. This CDR3 has 14 amino acids. Trimming removed 4 bases at V and 2 bases at J, with 9 bases between. The germline gives CDR1 MNHEY, CDR2 SMNVEV (reference sequence). This CDR3 reads CASSSRGTGNTIYF. The DNA for the CDR3 is TGTGCCAGCAGTTCGAGAGGGACTGGAAACACCATATATTTT.

The chain uses TRBV4-1 and TRBJ2-7; possibly TRBD1 for D (5 bases). The V end lost 3 bases, the J end lost 5 bases, and 11 bases lay between the germline ends. The CDR3 contains 13 residues. Per germline, CDR1 MGHRA and CDR2 YSYEKL. CDR3 nucleotides: TGCGCCAGCAGCCAGCAGGGTGCGGACGAGCAGTACTTC. Protein product: CASSQQGADEQYF.

This clone was seen once. The chain is built from TRBV10-1 and TRBJ2-6; no reliable D call. Trimming took off 0 bases at V and 2 bases at J, with 8 bases between the two ends. This CDR3 spans 16 amino acids. Germline V gene lookup returns CDR1 WNHNN and CDR2 SYGVQD (reference sequence). Written as DNA, the CDR3 is TGCGCCAGCAGTGAGTCGAGAGCCCCTGGGGCCAACGTCCTGACTTTC. Its protein product is CASSESRAPGANVLTF.

This rearrangement joins TRBV30 to TRBJ2-5, with 9 bases lining up with TRBD1. The germline V gene has CDR1 GTSNPN and CDR2 SVGIG (reference sequence). The V gene end was trimmed by 5 bases and the J gene end by 5 bases; junction bases not matched to a gene: 12. The length of the CDR3 is 15 residues. Written as DNA, the CDR3 is TGTGCCTGGGGGAGGGGAGGACAGGGGTTCGAGACCCAGTACTTC. Translating it yields CAWGRGGQGFETQYF.

This chain connects TRBV12-5 to TRBJ2-7; D unclear. Trimming cost V 6 bases and J 12 bases, with 12 bases left between them. The CDR3 extends over 10 amino acids. Germline V gene lookup returns CDR1 LGHNT and CDR2 FRNRAP. The CDR3: CASGDIQRYF. DNA of the CDR3: TGTGCTAGTGGAGACATTCAACGGTACTTC.

The J gene is TRBJ2-3, the V gene TRBV2, with 11 nucleotides matching TRBD2. This CDR3 region has 15 residues. The V gene's germline CDR1 is SNHLY and CDR2 FYNNEI. V shed 4 bases and J 8 bases; nucleotides not matched to a gene: 8. The CDR3 coding sequence is TGTGCCAGCAGTGCCCTAGCGGGGGGTGGCGGTACGCAGTATTTT. Translated, it gives CASSALAGGGGTQYF.

V is TRBV7-2 and J is TRBJ1-1; TRBD1 matches at 7 bases. The germline CDR1 and CDR2 sequences are SGHTA and FQGNSA. The CDR3 sequence is 19 residues long. V gave up 2 bases and J gave up 1 base; unmatched junction bases: 16. CDR3 protein: CASSLSQGQAATRNTEAFF. The DNA of the CDR3 is TGTGCCAGCAGCTTATCCCAAGGACAGGCAGCCACACGGAACACTGAAGCTTTCTTT.

The V call is TRBV27, the J call TRBJ2-7, with D possibly TRBD2 on 6 matching bases. Trimming left V 5 bases short and J 5 bases short, with 13 bases between. The germline V gene encodes CDR1 MNHEY and CDR2 SMNVEV (reference sequence). The CDR3 is made up of 13 amino acids. CDR3 region: CASSHGGTHEQYF. For the CDR3, the DNA is TGTGCCAGCAGTCACGGAGGGACCCACGAGCAGTACTTC.

The chain uses TRBV11-2 and TRBJ2-7, with D unresolved. Germline V gene sequence: CDR1 SGHAT, CDR2 FQNNGV. This CDR3 has 14 residues. V dropped 1 base and J dropped 2 bases, with 9 bases sitting between them. The CDR3 sequence: CASSLVGGAYEQYF. In DNA form, the CDR3 reads TGTGCCAGCAGCTTAGTAGGCGGCGCCTACGAGCAGTACTTC.

The rearrangement uses TRBV7-9 and TRBJ2-1; 10 nucleotides match TRBD2. The ends lost 1 base at V and 6 bases at J; junction bases unmatched: 3. Germline-derived CDR1 and CDR2 are SEHNR and FQNEAQ (reference sequence). This CDR3 is 15 amino acids long. DNA for the CDR3: TGTGCCAGCAGCTTAGTAAGCGGGAGGGCCAATGAGCAGTTCTTC. It specifies CASSLVSGRANEQFF.

Only a few counts were recorded for this clone. This chain links TRBV5-1 with TRBJ1-2; 10 bases line up with TRBD1. From germline, CDR1 is SGHRS and CDR2 YFSETQ. CDR3 length: 15 amino acids. V was clipped by 3 bases and J by 10 bases; unmatched bases: 12. CDR3 residues: CASSSGDRGNKFYTF. CDR3 DNA: TGCGCCAGCAGCTCGGGGGACAGGGGAAATAAATTCTACACCTTC.

The genes are TRBV25-1 and TRBJ1-5, with TRBD1 as a possible D gene (5 bases). Germline lookup yields CDR1 MGHDK and CDR2 SYGVNS. V lost 1 base and J 0 bases, leaving 13 bases between the germline ends. The CDR3 contains 17 residues. CDR3 DNA: TGTGCCAGCAGTGAATCGGGGGATACAGGTAGCAATCAGCCCCAGCATTTT. It is translated as CASSESGDTGSNQPQHF.

This chain joins TRBV19 and TRBJ2-5; TRBD1 matches 7 bases. Germline loops: CDR1 LNHDA, CDR2 SQIVND (reference sequence). The J segment lost 1 base and the V segment lost 5 bases, leaving 13 bases of the junction unmatched. The CDR3 has 17 residues. CDR3 sequence: CASSRNLGQTTQETQYF. In DNA form, the CDR3 reads TGTGCCAGTAGTCGTAACTTGGGACAGACAACCCAAGAGACCCAGTACTTC.

This chain uses TRBV18 with TRBJ2-3; the D gene is possibly TRBD1 (6 bases). The CDR3 contains 15 residues. Trimming removed 3 bases from V and 7 bases from J, with 17 bases in between. Germline V CDR1 and CDR2: KGHSH, LQKENI. CDR3 coding DNA: TGTGCCAGCTCACCCGACAGGTGGAGGACAAATACGCAGTATTTT. Protein product: CASSPDRWRTNTQYF.

The V gene is TRBV19, the J gene TRBJ2-3; TRBD2 agrees at 9 bases. V was pared by 1 base and J by 1 base, with 0 bases of the junction left unmatched. This CDR3 has 15 residues. Germline V gene data show CDR1 as LNHDA and CDR2 as SQIVND (reference sequence). CDR3 coding DNA: TGTGCCAGTAGTATAGGACTAGCGGGCACAGATACGCAGTATTTT. Protein: CASSIGLAGTDTQYF. Supplemented by reference TRBV19 and TRBJ2-3, the full variable domain reads DGGITQSPKYLFRKEGQNVTLSCEQNLNHDAMYWYRQDPGQGLRLIYYSQIVNDFQKGDIAEGYSVSREKKESFPLTVTSAQKNPTAFYLCASSIGLAGTDTQYFGPGTRLTVL.

The chain has TRBV5-1 and TRBJ2-7; TRBD2 matches at 7 bases. V shed 0 bases and J 5 bases; nucleotides not matched to a gene: 8. Germline assignment: CDR1 SGHRS and CDR2 YFSETQ. The CDR3 totals 15 residues. The CDR3 sequence: CASSLATSSPDEQYF. The CDR3 DNA follows: TGCGCCAGCAGCTTGGCGACTAGCAGCCCCGACGAGCAGTACTTC.